These 13 T cell receptor beta chains came from one sample sequenced in a study of T cell changes during pregnancy in multiple sclerosis. Sequenced by immunoSEQ multiplex PCR; TCRdb stores in-frame clones only, minus some. In the table there are 73,000 or so clones, less than 95% of which are singletons. Specimen: peripheral blood, collected in the second trimester of pregnancy. The receptors were sampled from a female donor with multiple sclerosis, enrolled in a pregnancy study.

This clone was seen a single time. The V call is TRBV6-5, the J call TRBJ2-5, with TRBD2 matching 7 bases. Germline V lookup: CDR1 MNHEY, CDR2 SVGAGI. This CDR3 has 14 amino acids. The ends lost 6 bases at V and 1 base at J; junction bases unmatched: 5. The CDR3 DNA is TGTGCCAGCAGGCAGGGACTACTCCAAGAGACCCAGTACTTC. Translated, it gives CASRQGLLQETQYF.

DNA of the CDR3: TGTGCCACCAGCAGGGGGGACAGGGCTGGCAATCAGCCCCAGCATTTT. Translated: CATSRGDRAGNQPQHF. This sequence joins TRBV15 and TRBJ1-5; 9 nucleotides align to TRBD1. V was clipped by 3 bases and J by 2 bases; unmatched bases: 5. The germline gives CDR1 LNHNV, CDR2 YYDKDF (reference sequence). The CDR3 runs to 16 residues.

This clone was found once. The chain uses TRBV5-5 and TRBJ1-1, with 10 nucleotides matching TRBD1. The CDR3 covers 13 residues. Germline loops: CDR1 SGHKS, CDR2 YYEKEE (reference sequence). The junction had 1 base not matched to a gene; V was cut back by 4 bases and J by 4 bases. CDR3 DNA sequence: TGTGCCAGCAGCCGGGACAGGGGCACTGAAGCTTTCTTT. It is translated as CASSRDRGTEAFF.

The chain recombines TRBV6-5 with TRBJ2-7, with 8 bases matching TRBD2. Germline CDR1 and CDR2: MNHEY and SVGAGI. The CDR3 covers 15 residues. Trimming cost V 6 bases and J 3 bases; bases outside gene matches: 10. The CDR3 bases are TGTGCCAGCAGCCCTCGAGGGGCGGGGGGCTACGAGCAGTACTTC. Translating gives CASSPRGAGGYEQYF.

This clone was seen just once. The chain uses TRBV4-2 and TRBJ1-4, with 8 bases fitting TRBD1. CDR1 LGHNA and CDR2 YNFKEQ come from the germline V gene. V lost 3 bases, J lost 8 bases, and 11 bases stayed unmatched. CDR3 length: 16 amino acids. CDR3 coding DNA: TGTGCCAGCAGCCAGCGCCGGGACAGGAGAGGGGAAAAACTGTTTTTT. This sequence encodes CASSQRRDRRGEKLFF.

The gene calls are TRBV7-2 and TRBJ1-1, with 7 nucleotides matching TRBD1. With 8 bases clipped from V and 1 base from J, the junction kept 10 bases outside the gene matches. This CDR3 is 15 amino acids long. Per the germline V gene, CDR1 is SGHTA and CDR2 is FQGNSA. The CDR3 reads CASAERGLPNTEAFF. CDR3 coding DNA: TGTGCCAGCGCCGAAAGGGGGCTACCGAACACTGAAGCTTTCTTT.

This clone has only a few counts. The chain employs TRBV4-3 and TRBJ1-6, with 11 bases fitting TRBD1. V was clipped by 1 base and J by 9 bases; unmatched bases: 5. The CDR3 contains 16 residues. Germline CDR1 and CDR2: LGHNA and YSLEER. CDR3 region: CASSQAPGQGGSPLHF. In nucleotides, the CDR3 is TGCGCCAGCAGCCAAGCGCCGGGACAGGGGGGTTCACCCCTCCACTTT.

The genes are TRBV2 and TRBJ1-6; 8 nucleotides agree with TRBD1. V gave up 8 bases and J gave up 9 bases; unmatched junction bases: 3. This CDR3 has 12 amino acids. In germline, CDR1 is SNHLY, CDR2 FYNNEI. The CDR3: CASGTGISPLHF. DNA of the CDR3: TGTGCCAGCGGGACAGGAATTTCACCCCTCCACTTT.

The chain employs TRBV4-2 and TRBJ2-1; 8 bases are shared with TRBD2. V was clipped by 0 bases and J by 0 bases; unmatched bases: 4. The CDR3 contains 17 residues. Germline V gives CDR1 LGHNA, CDR2 YNFKEQ. The CDR3 bases are TGTGCCAGCAGCCAAGATCCCAGCGGGGGCTCCTACAATGAGCAGTTCTTC. Amino acid sequence: CASSQDPSGGSYNEQFF.

The chain employs TRBV4-2 and TRBJ1-2; 9 bases match TRBD1. The germline gives CDR1 LGHNA, CDR2 YNFKEQ. Germline trimming cut 1 base from V and 4 bases from J; bases unmatched to any gene: 10. This CDR3 comprises 17 residues. The DNA of the CDR3 is TGTGCCAGCAGCCAAGTAAACCCGGGACAGGGAATCTATGGCTACACCTTC. Translating it yields CASSQVNPGQGIYGYTF.

The chain carries TRBV19 and TRBJ1-6; 7 bases map to TRBD1. This CDR3 is built from 14 residues. The germline CDR1 and CDR2 sequences are LNHDA and SQIVND (reference sequence). With V trimmed by 0 bases and J by 7 bases, 0 bases remained unmatched. This CDR3 is CASSIDRGNSPLHF. In DNA form, the CDR3 reads TGTGCCAGTAGTATAGACAGGGGGAATTCACCCCTCCACTTT.

In this sample, this clone turned up a few times. The V and J genes are TRBV18 and TRBJ1-1; 9 nucleotides line up with TRBD1. Per germline, CDR1 KGHSH and CDR2 LQKENI. Losses at the gene ends were 5 bases for V and 5 bases for J; bases not matched to a gene: 6. CDR3 length: 14 residues. The CDR3 region is CASSEGQGKTEAFF. CDR3 bases: TGTGCCAGCTCAGAGGGACAGGGTAAGACTGAAGCTTTCTTT.

J is TRBJ1-1 and V is TRBV7-9; D is unclear. The V end was cut by 2 bases, the J end by 2 bases, with 12 bases between. Germline CDR1 reads SEHNR; CDR2 reads FQNEAQ (reference sequence). The CDR3 covers 15 residues. CDR3 protein: CASSLSAGDNTEAFF. The CDR3 DNA reads TGTGCCAGCAGCTTATCGGCAGGCGATAACACTGAAGCTTTCTTT. Combining the CDR3 with reference TRBV7-9 and TRBJ1-1 gives the whole variable domain DTGVSQNPRHKITKRGQNVTFRCDPISEHNRLYWYRQTLGQGPEFLTYFQNEAQLEKSRLLSDRFSAERPKGSFSTLEIQRTEQGDSAMYLCASSLSAGDNTEAFFGQGTRLTVV.